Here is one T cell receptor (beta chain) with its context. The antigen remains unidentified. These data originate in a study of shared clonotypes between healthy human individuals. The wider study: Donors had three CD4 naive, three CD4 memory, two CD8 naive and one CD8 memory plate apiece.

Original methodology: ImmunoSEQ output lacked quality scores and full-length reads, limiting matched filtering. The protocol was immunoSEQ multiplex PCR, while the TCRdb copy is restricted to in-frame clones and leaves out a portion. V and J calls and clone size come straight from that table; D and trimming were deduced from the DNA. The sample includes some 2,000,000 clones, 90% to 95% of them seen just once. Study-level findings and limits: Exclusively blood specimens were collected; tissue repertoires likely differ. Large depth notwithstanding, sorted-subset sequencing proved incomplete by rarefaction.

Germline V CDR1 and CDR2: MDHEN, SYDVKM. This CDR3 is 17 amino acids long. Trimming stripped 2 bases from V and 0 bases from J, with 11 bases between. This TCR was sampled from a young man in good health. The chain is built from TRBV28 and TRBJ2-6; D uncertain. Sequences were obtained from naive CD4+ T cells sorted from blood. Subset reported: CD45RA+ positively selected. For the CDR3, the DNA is TGTGCCAGCAGTTTAGGGCCTCTCCTCTCTGGGGCCAACGTCCTGACTTTC. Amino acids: CASSLGPLLSGANVLTF.